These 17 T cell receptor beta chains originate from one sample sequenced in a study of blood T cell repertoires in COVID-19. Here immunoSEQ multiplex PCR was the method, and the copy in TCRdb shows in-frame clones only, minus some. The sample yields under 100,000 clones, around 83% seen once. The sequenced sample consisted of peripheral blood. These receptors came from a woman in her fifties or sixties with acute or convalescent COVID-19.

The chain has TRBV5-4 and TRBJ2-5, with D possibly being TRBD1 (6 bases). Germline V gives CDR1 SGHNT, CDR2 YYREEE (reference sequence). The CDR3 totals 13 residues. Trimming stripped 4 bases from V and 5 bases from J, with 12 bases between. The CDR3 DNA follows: TGTGCCAGCAGCCCGGTGGGGGCGGAGACCCAGTACTTC. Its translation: CASSPVGAETQYF.

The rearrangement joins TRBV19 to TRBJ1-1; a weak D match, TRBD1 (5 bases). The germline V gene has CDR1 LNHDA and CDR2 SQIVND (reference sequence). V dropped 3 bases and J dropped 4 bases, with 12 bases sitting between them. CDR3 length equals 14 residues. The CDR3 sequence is CASSIVSGITEAFF. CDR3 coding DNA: TGTGCCAGTAGTATTGTATCAGGGATCACTGAAGCTTTCTTT.

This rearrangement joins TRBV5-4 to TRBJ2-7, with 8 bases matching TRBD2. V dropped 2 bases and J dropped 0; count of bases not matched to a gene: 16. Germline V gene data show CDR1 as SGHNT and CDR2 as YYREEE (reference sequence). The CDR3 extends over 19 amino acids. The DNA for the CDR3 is TGTGCCAGCAGCTTATGGACTAGCCGCACTTTCAGGAGCTCCTACGAGCAGTACTTC. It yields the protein CASSLWTSRTFRSSYEQYF.

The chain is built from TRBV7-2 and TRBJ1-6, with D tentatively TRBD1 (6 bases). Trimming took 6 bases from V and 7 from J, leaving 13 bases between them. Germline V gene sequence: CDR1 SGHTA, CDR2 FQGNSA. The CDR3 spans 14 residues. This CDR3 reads CASRPGTRNSPLHF. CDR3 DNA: TGTGCCAGCAGGCCCGGGACACGAAATTCACCCCTCCACTTT.

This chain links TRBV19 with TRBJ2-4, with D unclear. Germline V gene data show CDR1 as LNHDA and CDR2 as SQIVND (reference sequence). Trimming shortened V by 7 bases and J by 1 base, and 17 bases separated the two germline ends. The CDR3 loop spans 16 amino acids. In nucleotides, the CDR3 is TGTGCCAGTAATGATGGGCATAACTGGGCCAAAAACATTCAGTACTTC. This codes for CASNDGHNWAKNIQYF.

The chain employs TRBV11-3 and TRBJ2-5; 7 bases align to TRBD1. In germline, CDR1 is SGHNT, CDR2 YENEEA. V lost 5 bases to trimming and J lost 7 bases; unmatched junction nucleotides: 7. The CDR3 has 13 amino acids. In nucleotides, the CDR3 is TGTGCCAGCAGCCCGGGACAGCTGGGGACCCAGTACTTC. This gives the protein CASSPGQLGTQYF.

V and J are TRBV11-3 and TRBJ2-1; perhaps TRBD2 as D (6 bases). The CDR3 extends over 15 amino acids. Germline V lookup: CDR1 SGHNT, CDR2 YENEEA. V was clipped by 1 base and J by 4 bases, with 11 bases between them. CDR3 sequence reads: CASSLGGGSYNEQFF. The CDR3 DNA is TGTGCCAGCAGCTTAGGGGGAGGTAGTTACAATGAGCAGTTCTTC.

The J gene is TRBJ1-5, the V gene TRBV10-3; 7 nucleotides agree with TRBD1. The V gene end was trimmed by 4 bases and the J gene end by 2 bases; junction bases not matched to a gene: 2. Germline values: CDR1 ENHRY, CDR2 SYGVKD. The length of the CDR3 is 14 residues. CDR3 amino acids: CAISVTGGNQPQHF. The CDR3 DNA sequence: TGTGCCATCAGTGTCACAGGGGGCAATCAGCCCCAGCATTTT.

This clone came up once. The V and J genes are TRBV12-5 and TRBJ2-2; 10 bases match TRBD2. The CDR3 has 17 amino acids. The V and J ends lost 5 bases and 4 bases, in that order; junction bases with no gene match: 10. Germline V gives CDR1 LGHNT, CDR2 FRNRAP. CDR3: CASGPDTSGALTGELFF. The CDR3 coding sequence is TGTGCTAGTGGTCCCGACACTAGCGGGGCGCTCACCGGGGAGCTGTTTTTT.

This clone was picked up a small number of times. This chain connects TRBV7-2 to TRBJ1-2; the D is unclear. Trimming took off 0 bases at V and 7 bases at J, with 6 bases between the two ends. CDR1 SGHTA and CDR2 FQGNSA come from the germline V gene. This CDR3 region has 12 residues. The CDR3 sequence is CASSLALSGYTF. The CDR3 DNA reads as TGTGCCAGCAGCTTAGCGCTAAGTGGCTACACCTTC.

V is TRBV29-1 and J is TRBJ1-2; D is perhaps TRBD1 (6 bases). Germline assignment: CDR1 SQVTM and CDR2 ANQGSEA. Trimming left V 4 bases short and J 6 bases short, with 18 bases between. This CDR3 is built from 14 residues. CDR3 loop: CSVVGGREANGYTF. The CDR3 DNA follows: TGCAGCGTTGTTGGGGGCAGGGAAGCTAATGGCTACACCTTC.

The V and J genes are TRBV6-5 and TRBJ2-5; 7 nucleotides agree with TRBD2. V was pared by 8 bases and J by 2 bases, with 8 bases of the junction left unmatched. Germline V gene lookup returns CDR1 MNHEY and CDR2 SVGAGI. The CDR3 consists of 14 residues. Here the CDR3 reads CASRGVWGQETQYF. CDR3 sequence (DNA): TGTGCCAGCCGGGGGGTTTGGGGTCAAGAGACCCAGTACTTC.

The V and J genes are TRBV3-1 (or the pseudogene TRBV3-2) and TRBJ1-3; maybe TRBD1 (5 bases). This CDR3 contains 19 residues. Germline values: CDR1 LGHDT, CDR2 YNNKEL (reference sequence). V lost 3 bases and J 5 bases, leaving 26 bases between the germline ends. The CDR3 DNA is TGTGCCAGCAGCCACTCTACACCCTCTCAGGGCTTTGGGAGAAACACCATATATTTT. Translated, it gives CASSHSTPSQGFGRNTIYF.

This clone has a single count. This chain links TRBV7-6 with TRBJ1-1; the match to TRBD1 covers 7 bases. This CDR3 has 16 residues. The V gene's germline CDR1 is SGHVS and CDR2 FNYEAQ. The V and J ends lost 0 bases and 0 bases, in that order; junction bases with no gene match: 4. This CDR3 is CASSLADRALNTEAFF. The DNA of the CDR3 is TGTGCCAGCAGCTTAGCAGACAGGGCTCTGAACACTGAAGCTTTCTTT. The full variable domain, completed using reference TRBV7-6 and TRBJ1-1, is GAGVSQSPRYKVTKRGQDVALRCDPISGHVSLYWYRQALGQGPEFLTYFNYEAQQDKSGLPNDRFSAERPEGSISTLTIQRTEQRDSAMYRCASSLADRALNTEAFFGQGTRLTVV.

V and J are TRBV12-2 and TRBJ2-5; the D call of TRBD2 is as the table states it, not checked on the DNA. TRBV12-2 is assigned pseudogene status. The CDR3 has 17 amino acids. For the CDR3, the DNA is TGTGCAAGTCGCTTCTCGGGACTAGCGGACCACAGGGAGACCCAGTACTTC. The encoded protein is CASRFSGLADHRETQYF.

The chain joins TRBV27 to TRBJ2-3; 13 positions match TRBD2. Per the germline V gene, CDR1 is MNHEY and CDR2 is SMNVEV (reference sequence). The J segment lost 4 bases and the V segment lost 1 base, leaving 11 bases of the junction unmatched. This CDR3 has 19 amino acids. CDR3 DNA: TGTGCCAGCAGTTTATTGACTAGCGGGGGGTATTCGGTAGCAGATACGCAGTATTTT. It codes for CASSLLTSGGYSVADTQYF.

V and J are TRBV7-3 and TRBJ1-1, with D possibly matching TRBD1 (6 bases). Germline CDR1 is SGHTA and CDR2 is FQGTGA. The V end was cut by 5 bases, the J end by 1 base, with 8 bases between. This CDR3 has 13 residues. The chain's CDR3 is CASSKDRNTEAFF. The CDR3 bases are TGTGCCAGCAGCAAGGACAGGAACACTGAAGCTTTCTTT.